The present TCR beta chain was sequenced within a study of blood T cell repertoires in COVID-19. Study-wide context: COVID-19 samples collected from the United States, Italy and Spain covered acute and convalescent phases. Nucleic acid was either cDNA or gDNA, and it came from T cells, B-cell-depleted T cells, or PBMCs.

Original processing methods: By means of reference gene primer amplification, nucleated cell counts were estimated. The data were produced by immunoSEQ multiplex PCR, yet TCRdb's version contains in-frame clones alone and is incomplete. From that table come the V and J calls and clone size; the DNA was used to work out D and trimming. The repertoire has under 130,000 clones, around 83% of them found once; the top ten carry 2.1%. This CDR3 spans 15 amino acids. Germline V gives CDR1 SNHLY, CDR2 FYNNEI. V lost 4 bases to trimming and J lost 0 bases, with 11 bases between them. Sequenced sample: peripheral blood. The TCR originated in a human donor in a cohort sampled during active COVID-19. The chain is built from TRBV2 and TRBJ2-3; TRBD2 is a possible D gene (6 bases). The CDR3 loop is CASSGVGGSTDTQYF. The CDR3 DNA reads TGTGCCAGCAGTGGAGTGGGGGGTAGCACAGATACGCAGTATTTT.